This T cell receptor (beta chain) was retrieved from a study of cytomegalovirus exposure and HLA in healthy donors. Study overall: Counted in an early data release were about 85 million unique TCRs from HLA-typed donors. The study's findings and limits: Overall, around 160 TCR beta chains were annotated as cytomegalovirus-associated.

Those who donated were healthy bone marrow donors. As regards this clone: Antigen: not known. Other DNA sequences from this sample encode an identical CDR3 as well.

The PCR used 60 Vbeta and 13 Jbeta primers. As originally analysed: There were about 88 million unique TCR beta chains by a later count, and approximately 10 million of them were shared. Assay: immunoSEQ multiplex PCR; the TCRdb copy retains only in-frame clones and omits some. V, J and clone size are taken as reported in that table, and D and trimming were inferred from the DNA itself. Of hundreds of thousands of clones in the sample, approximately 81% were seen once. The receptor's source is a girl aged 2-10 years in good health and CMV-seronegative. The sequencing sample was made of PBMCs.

CDR3 in amino acids: CASSQGLNTEAFF. The CDR3 region has the DNA TGCGCCAGCAGCCAGGGCTTGAACACTGAAGCTTTCTTT. The rearrangement uses TRBV5-1 and TRBJ1-1, with D maybe TRBD1 (5 bases). Trimming took 4 bases from V and 0 from J, leaving 7 bases between them. CDR3 size: 13 residues. Germline values: CDR1 SGHRS, CDR2 YFSETQ.